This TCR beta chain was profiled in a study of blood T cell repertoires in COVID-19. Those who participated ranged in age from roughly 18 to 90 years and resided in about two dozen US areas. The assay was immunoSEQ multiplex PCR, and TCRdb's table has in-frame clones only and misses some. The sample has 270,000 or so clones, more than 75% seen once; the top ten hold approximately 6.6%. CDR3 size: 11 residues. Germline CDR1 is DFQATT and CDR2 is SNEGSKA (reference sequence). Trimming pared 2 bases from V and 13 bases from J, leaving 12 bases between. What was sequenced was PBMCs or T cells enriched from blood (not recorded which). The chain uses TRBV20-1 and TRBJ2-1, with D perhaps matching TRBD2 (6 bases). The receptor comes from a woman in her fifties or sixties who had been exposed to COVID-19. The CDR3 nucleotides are TGCAGTGCTAGACCCCTGGAGGGCCAGTTCTTC. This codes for CSARPLEGQFF.